The present entry profiles one TCR beta chain with its context. The data belong to a study of blood T cells in healthy people across ages. Through a sample-barcoded 5' primer and a J-beta primer mix, a second PCR was run for about 6 to 11 cycles. TCRdb processed the 5' RACE reads anew with MiXCR; each CDR3 protein has one entry. In the table there are about 1.6 million distinct CDR3 sequences, around 36% of which are singletons. With 7 bases removed from V and 0 bases from J, the gap between germline ends came to 13 bases. This CDR3 is 16 amino acids long. Germline CDR1 and CDR2: MNHNY and SVGAGI (reference sequence).

Input material: blood. The TCR comes from a woman in her twenties or thirties in good health. The rearrangement uses TRBV6-6 and TRBJ2-6; D unclear. CDR3 nucleotides: TGTGCCAGCACCGTAGGACGGATCTCTGGGGCCAACGTCCTGACTTTC. It encodes CASTVGRISGANVLTF.